The 3 T cell receptor beta chains listed next were all sequenced from one sample in a study of blood T cell repertoires in COVID-19. Assay used: immunoSEQ multiplex PCR; TCRdb lists only in-frame clones, some missing. The table includes roughly 200,000 clones, around 86% detected once. Sequenced material: peripheral blood. The receptors stem from a woman of 80 years or more with COVID-19, enrolled during active disease.

This clone was detected a few times. This rearrangement joins TRBV28 to TRBJ1-5; no clear D gene. The CDR3 length is 12 residues. V was shortened by 6 bases and J by 5 bases, with 8 bases between the two germline ends. CDR1 MDHEN and CDR2 SYDVKM come from the germline V gene. The CDR3 DNA reads as TGTGCCAGCAGCCAAAGAGATCAGCCCCAGCATTTT. Its protein product is CASSQRDQPQHF.

The rearrangement uses TRBV5-1 and TRBJ1-2, with TRBD1 matching over 7 bases. The CDR3 has 14 residues. Germline V gene lookup returns CDR1 SGHRS and CDR2 YFSETQ. Unmatched junction bases numbered 7, after V lost 0 bases and J lost 8 bases. The CDR3 spells CASSLGTGGYGYTF. In DNA form, the CDR3 reads TGCGCCAGCAGCTTGGGGACAGGAGGTTACGGCTACACCTTC.

This chain links TRBV19 with TRBJ1-5; D might be TRBD1 (6 bases). The CDR3 spans 14 residues. CDR1 is LNHDA, CDR2 SQIVND, per germline (reference sequence). Between the trimmed V and J ends, which lost 2 bases and 2 bases, there was a span of 7 bases. The DNA of the CDR3 is TGTGCCAGTAGTATAAAGGGGGGCAATCAGCCCCAGCATTTT. Protein: CASSIKGGNQPQHF. The full variable domain, its missing parts supplied by reference TRBV19 and TRBJ1-5, is DGGITQSPKYLFRKEGQNVTLSCEQNLNHDAMYWYRQDPGQGLRLIYYSQIVNDFQKGDIAEGYSVSREKKESFPLTVTSAQKNPTAFYLCASSIKGGNQPQHFGDGTRLSIL.